One T cell receptor beta chain is described in this entry. As yet, its antigen is unknown. These data originate in a study of OX40 agonist ivuxolimab in advanced cancers. Findings of the study overall: On average, CD8+ T cells had more expanded clones than CD4+.

Trimming left V 0 bases short and J 7 bases short, with 13 bases between. Looked up from germline, CDR1 is SGHTA and CDR2 is FQGTGA. The CDR3 has 15 amino acids. The repertoire was sequenced with immunoSEQ multiplex PCR; TCRdb's copy has only in-frame clones and lacks some. The data contain some 95,000 clones, around 88% of them singletons. This chain links TRBV7-3 with TRBJ2-1; no definite D call. The TCR sequence derives from an adult with an advanced solid tumor such as melanoma, head and neck, liver or kidney cancer. The sequencing here drew on CD4+ or CD8+ T cells sorted from blood, taken in a trial of the OX40 agonist ivuxolimab. CDR3 coding DNA: TGTGCCAGCAGCTTAACGTCTACAACGGGTAATGAGCAGTTCTTC. Translating gives CASSLTSTTGNEQFF.